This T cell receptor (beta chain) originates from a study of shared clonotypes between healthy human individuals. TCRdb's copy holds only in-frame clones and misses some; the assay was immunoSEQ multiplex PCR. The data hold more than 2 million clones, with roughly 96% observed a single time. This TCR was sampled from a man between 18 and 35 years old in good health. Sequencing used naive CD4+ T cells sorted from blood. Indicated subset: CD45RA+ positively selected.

CDR3 bases: TGTGCCAGCAGCCCCAGGGCTCAGATAAAAAACAATGAGCAGTTCTTC. The encoded protein is CASSPRAQIKNNEQFF. The chain recombines TRBV11-2 with TRBJ2-1; maybe TRBD1 (5 bases). Germline CDR1 SGHAT, CDR2 FQNNGV. The CDR3 runs 16 residues. The ends were cut back, 5 bases at V and 5 bases at J, with 19 bases in the middle.